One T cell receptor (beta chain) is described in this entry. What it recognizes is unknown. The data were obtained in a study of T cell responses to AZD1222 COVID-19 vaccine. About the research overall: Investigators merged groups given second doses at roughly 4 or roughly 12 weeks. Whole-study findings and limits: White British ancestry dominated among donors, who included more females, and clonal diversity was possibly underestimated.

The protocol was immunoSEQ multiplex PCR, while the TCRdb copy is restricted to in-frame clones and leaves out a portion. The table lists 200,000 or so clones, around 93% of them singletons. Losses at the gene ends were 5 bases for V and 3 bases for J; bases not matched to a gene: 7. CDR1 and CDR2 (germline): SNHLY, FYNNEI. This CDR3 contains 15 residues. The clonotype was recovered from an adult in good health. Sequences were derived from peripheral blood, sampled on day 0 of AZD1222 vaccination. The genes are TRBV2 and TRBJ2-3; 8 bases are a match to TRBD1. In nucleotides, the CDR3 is TGTGCCAGCAGTAAGCCGCGGACAGGGACAGATACGCAGTATTTT. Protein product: CASSKPRTGTDTQYF.